What follows is one T cell receptor beta chain and its context. Its antigen is unknown. This entry comes from a study of vaccination effects on CD4 cells after COVID-19. Study overall: Post-vaccine sampling occurred a median 72 days after the second dose.

Germline V CDR1 and CDR2: SNHLY, FYNNEI. This CDR3 is built from 12 residues. J lost 15 bases, V lost 7 bases, and 10 bases had no gene match. When around 10 days of culture had elapsed, CD4+ T cells were isolated. All participants had two doses of either the BNT162b2 or mRNA-1273 vaccine. According to the study, vaccine recipients showed no prior SARS-CoV-2 infection and negative nucleocapsid antibodies. On days 3 and 7, fresh IL-2 medium replaced half the medium. The table came from immunoSEQ multiplex PCR; TCRdb's copy has only in-frame clones and leaves some out. Counted here are fewer than 75,000 clones, 78% occurring once; the ten biggest clones make up roughly 4.2%.

The sample in question was CD4+ T cells from PBMCs cultured without peptide, obtained after COVID-19 vaccination. This receptor was obtained from a human donor who received a COVID-19 vaccine. J is TRBJ2-1 and V is TRBV2; 9 bases fit TRBD2. In nucleotides, the CDR3 is TGTGCCAGCATCCCTCTGGCGGGAGGGTTGTTCTTC. It is translated as CASIPLAGGLFF.